These 30 T cell receptor beta chains came from one sample sequenced in a study of Graves' ophthalmopathy and Graves' hyperthyroidism. RNA transcripts yielded amplified TCR beta CDR3 regions. HTBI primers were used in a first-round RT-PCR, which preceded a second-round multiplex PCR. TCRdb redid the calling of the multiplex PCR reads with MiXCR, one entry per CDR3 protein. Of about 1.2 million distinct CDR3 sequences listed, roughly two fifths are singletons. Material: peripheral blood or thyroid tissue (not recorded which). The source of these receptors is an adult man with Graves' hyperthyroidism.

The chain employs TRBV7-8 and TRBJ1-2; the match to TRBD1 covers 8 bases. Germline trimming cut 4 bases from V and 6 bases from J; bases unmatched to any gene: 7. CDR1 is SGHVS, CDR2 FQNEAQ, per germline. There are 14 residues in the CDR3. CDR3 bases: TGTGCCAGCAGCTACACGGGGACAGGCGATGGCTACACCTTC. Amino acid sequence: CASSYTGTGDGYTF.

J is TRBJ1-2 and V is TRBV2, with 10 bases aligning to TRBD1. The germline CDR1 and CDR2 sequences are SNHLY and FYNNEI. V shed 6 bases, J shed 6 bases, and the junction held 7 bases outside the gene matches. The CDR3 has 14 residues. CDR3 DNA sequence: TGTGCCAGCAGCCGGGACAGGGGAAGGAATGGCTACACCTTC. It translates to CASSRDRGRNGYTF. Full variable domain (missing parts from reference TRBV2 and TRBJ1-2): EPEVTQTPSHQVTQMGQEVILRCVPISNHLYFYWYRQILGQKVEFLVSFYNNEISEKSEIFDDQFSVERPDGSNFTLKIRSTKLEDSAMYFCASSRDRGRNGYTFGSGTRLTVV.

This clonotype was seen many times. The gene calls are TRBV19 and TRBJ2-2; weak D call: TRBD2 (7 bases). In germline, CDR1 is LNHDA, CDR2 SQIVND (reference sequence). The CDR3 length is 16 residues. The V and J ends lost 6 bases and 5 bases respectively, with 19 bases between them. This CDR3 is CASSPRGALNTGELFF. The CDR3 region has the DNA TGTGCCAGTAGCCCTCGGGGGGCCCTGAATACCGGGGAGCTGTTTTTT.

The DNA for the CDR3 is TGTGCCAGCAGTGACTCGGACAGACCCTGCTACGAGCAGTACTTC. As protein: CASSDSDRPCYEQYF. The J gene is TRBJ2-7, the V gene TRBV6-4; TRBD1 might be the D (6 bases). The germline CDR1 and CDR2 sequences are MRHNA and SNTAGT. This CDR3 contains 15 residues. Trimming took off 0 bases at V and 3 bases at J, with 12 bases between the two ends.

Of note for this clonotype: With a much larger clone just one base away, this may be a read error. This chain joins TRBV10-3 and TRBJ1-1; D is undetermined. This CDR3 has 11 amino acids. CDR1 and CDR2 from the germline V gene are ENHRY and SYGVKD. The ends were cut back, 6 bases at V and 12 bases at J, with 14 bases in the middle. The CDR3 sequence is CAISYRAATFF. DNA for the CDR3: TGTGCCATCAGCTACCGGGCGGCAACTTTCTTT.

This clonotype was recorded many times. This chain joins TRBV10-3 and TRBJ2-2; 10 bases map to TRBD2. This CDR3 has 15 residues. V trimming: 7 bases; J trimming: 2 bases; junction bases outside the gene matches: 4. Germline V lookup: CDR1 ENHRY, CDR2 SYGVKD. The CDR3 nucleotides read TGTGCCATCACTAGCGGGGGAACCAACACCGGGGAGCTGTTTTTT. Its protein is CAITSGGTNTGELFF.

This clonotype was seen once. This clone may be a read error of a much larger clone one base away. This sequence joins TRBV10-3 and TRBJ1-1; D is perhaps TRBD1 (5 bases). Per the germline V gene, CDR1 is ENHRY and CDR2 is SYGVKD. Trimming removed 10 bases from V and 4 bases from J, with 19 bases in between. The CDR3 spans 14 residues. In DNA form, the CDR3 reads TGTGCCACCAGGCCCCCGGGGGGGAGCACTGAAGCTTTCTTT. This sequence encodes CATRPPGGSTEAFF.

This clonotype was recorded at least ten times. The rearrangement joins TRBV7-3 to TRBJ2-7; possibly TRBD2 for D (5 bases). With 5 bases removed from V and 0 bases from J, the gap between germline ends came to 14 bases. The CDR3 runs 15 residues. Germline-derived CDR1 and CDR2 are SGHTA and FQGTGA. The DNA for the CDR3 is TGTGCCAGCAGCCTGGAGGCATCTCCCTCCTACGAGCAGTACTTC. Translation: CASSLEASPSYEQYF.

This clonotype was seen more than once but under ten times. CDR3 in DNA: TGTGCCAGCAGCCAACAGGGGACATCGAACACTGAAGCTTTCTTT. This codes for CASSQQGTSNTEAFF. V and J are TRBV7-2 and TRBJ1-1; the match to TRBD1 covers 7 bases. CDR1 SGHTA and CDR2 FQGNSA come from the germline V gene. CDR3 length: 15 amino acids. The J segment lost 1 base and the V segment lost 5 bases, leaving 7 bases of the junction unmatched.

This clonotype has at least ten counts. The chain combines TRBV7-6 with TRBJ2-2, with 11 bases aligning to TRBD1. This CDR3 region has 14 residues. V trimming: 8 bases; J trimming: 1 base; junction bases outside the gene matches: 0. Per the germline V gene, CDR1 is SGHVS and CDR2 is FNYEAQ. In nucleotides, the CDR3 is TGTGCCAGCGGGACAGGGGGGAACACCGGGGAGCTGTTTTTT. Translated: CASGTGGNTGELFF.

This clonotype was observed a few times. The chain employs TRBV12-3 or TRBV12-4 and TRBJ1-3; 8 nucleotides align to TRBD1. There are 17 residues in the CDR3. With 3 bases clipped from V and 0 bases from J, the junction kept 7 bases outside the gene matches. The CDR3 reads CASSLIRGRSSGNTIYF. CDR3 DNA sequence: TGTGCCAGCAGTTTGATCAGGGGGCGATCCTCTGGAAACACCATATATTTT.

Details on this clonotype: No conserved phenylalanine or tryptophan ends this CDR3, so it is likely a read error. V gene TRBV15 combines with J gene TRBJ1-2; D unresolved. The V and J ends lost 3 bases and 3 bases respectively, with 14 bases between them. Germline V gene data show CDR1 as LNHNV and CDR2 as YYDKDF (reference sequence). The CDR3 loop spans 15 amino acids. The CDR3 DNA follows: TGTGCCACCAGCAGCCCCCCGCGGGCAGACTATGGCTACACCCTC. Residues: CATSSPPRADYGYTL.

The chain joins TRBV7-6 to TRBJ2-5, with D unclear. Germline CDR1 is SGHVS and CDR2 is FNYEAQ. Trimming stripped 5 bases from V and 5 bases from J, with 15 bases between. The CDR3 contains 14 residues. The CDR3 bases are TGTGCCAGCAGCCGCGCGGAGACGAAGGAGACCCAGTACTTC. Amino acid sequence: CASSRAETKETQYF. The full variable domain, with the rest looked up from reference TRBV7-6 and TRBJ2-5, is GAGVSQSPRYKVTKRGQDVALRCDPISGHVSLYWYRQALGQGPEFLTYFNYEAQQDKSGLPNDRFSAERPEGSISTLTIQRTEQRDSAMYRCASSRAETKETQYFGPGTRLLVL.

This rearrangement joins TRBV25-1 to TRBJ2-7, with D possibly being TRBD1 (6 bases). The V end was cut by 5 bases, the J end by 4 bases, with 12 bases between. The CDR3 has 13 residues. The germline gives CDR1 MGHDK, CDR2 SYGVNS. This CDR3 is CASSRSTGYEQYF. The CDR3 bases are TGTGCCAGCAGTCGCTCTACAGGGTACGAGCAGTACTTC.

The table lists this clonotype with many counts. V and J are TRBV10-3 and TRBJ2-3, with TRBD2 as a possible D gene (5 bases). CDR3 size: 14 residues. The germline V and J ends were trimmed by 5 bases and 9 bases, with 18 bases remaining between them. Germline V gene data show CDR1 as ENHRY and CDR2 as SYGVKD. This CDR3 reads CAISSVEAQSTQYF. Written as DNA, the CDR3 is TGTGCCATCAGTTCGGTGGAGGCCCAAAGCACGCAGTATTTT.

This clonotype was found many times. This chain links TRBV7-2 with TRBJ1-5; D is unclear. The CDR3 contains 15 residues. CDR1 and CDR2 from the germline V gene are SGHTA and FQGNSA. V was trimmed by 1 base and J by 0 bases, leaving 7 bases between them. The CDR3 bases are TGTGCCAGCAGCTTAGACCAATATAGCAATCAGCCCCAGCATTTT. Amino acid sequence: CASSLDQYSNQPQHF.

This clonotype has just a few counts. The genes are TRBV4-3 and TRBJ1-2; TRBD1 matches 8 bases. The CDR3 length is 14 residues. V lost 4 bases, J lost 2 bases, and 3 bases stayed unmatched. Germline V gene sequence: CDR1 LGHNA, CDR2 YSLEER. The DNA of the CDR3 is TGCGCCAGCAGCCGGGGACAGGTGAACTATGGCTACACCTTC. It yields the protein CASSRGQVNYGYTF.

The gene calls are TRBV5-8 and TRBJ2-5; D perhaps matches TRBD1 (6 bases). The CDR3 has 15 amino acids. Germline V gene data show CDR1 as SGHTS and CDR2 as YDEGEE. V was cut by 2 bases and J by 3 bases, with 14 bases left in between. The CDR3: CASSFQGRREETQYF. The CDR3 DNA reads TGTGCCAGCAGCTTCCAGGGGCGGCGGGAAGAGACCCAGTACTTC.

About this clonotype: This could be a read error, since a much larger clone is one nucleotide away. The chain employs TRBV12-3 or TRBV12-4 and TRBJ1-6, with no clear D. The CDR3 runs 15 residues. Trimming shortened V by 6 bases and J by 0 bases, and 9 bases separated the two germline ends. The CDR3 spells CASRFQSSYNSPLHF. CDR3 in DNA: TGTGCCAGCAGGTTTCAGAGCTCCTATAATTCACCCCTCCACTTT.

This clonotype was found a few times. The J gene is TRBJ2-5, the V gene TRBV6-6; 7 bases align to TRBD1. The CDR3 has 15 residues. The V gene's germline CDR1 is MNHNY and CDR2 SVGAGI (reference sequence). Germline trimming cut 7 bases from V and 4 bases from J; bases unmatched to any gene: 12. The DNA for the CDR3 is TGTGCCAGCACCGGGACAGTGGGTCGACGAGAGACCCAGTACTTC. Translating gives CASTGTVGRRETQYF.

This clonotype was observed a few times. The chain couples TRBV11-2 to TRBJ2-2, with D unresolved. The CDR3 has 17 residues. Germline CDR1 SGHAT, CDR2 FQNNGV. Trimming took 2 bases from V and 0 from J, leaving 13 bases between them. CDR3 nucleotide sequence: TGTGCCAGCAGCTTAAATCTTCCGAACGCGAACACCGGGGAGCTGTTTTTT. Translating gives CASSLNLPNANTGELFF.

This clonotype has ten or more counts. At one end the junction does not follow the germline gene, possibly because of a read error. J is TRBJ2-7 and V is TRBV4-2, with TRBD2 identical over 8 bases. Germline loops: CDR1 LGHNA, CDR2 YNFKEQ. This CDR3 region has 13 residues. Written as DNA, the CDR3 is TGCGCCAGCAGCCAAGCGGGGGCCTACGAGCAGTACTTC. It codes for CASSQAGAYEQYF.

To note about this clonotype: A much larger clone differs from this one at a single base, so this may be a read error. This chain's CDR3 is CASSNRNYGYTF. CDR3 DNA sequence: TGTGCCAGCAGCAACCGTAACTATGGCTACACCTTC. This rearrangement joins TRBV5-6 to TRBJ1-2; D call uncertain. The CDR3 runs 12 residues. Trimming left V 4 bases short and J 1 base short, with 5 bases between. Germline CDR1 SGHDT, CDR2 YYEEEE.

Details on this clonotype: A much larger clone lies a single base off, so this may be a read error. The genes are TRBV5-6 and TRBJ2-7, with TRBD1 as a possible D gene (7 bases). This CDR3 comprises 14 residues. Germline lookup yields CDR1 SGHDT and CDR2 YYEEEE. CDR3 loop: CTSSLGDREVEQYF. The CDR3 DNA sequence: TGTACCAGCAGCTTGGGAGACAGGGAGGTCGAGCAGTACTTC.

This clonotype was recorded a few times. The rearrangement uses TRBV7-6 and TRBJ2-5; the D call may be TRBD1 or TRBD2 (5 bases each). Germline V gives CDR1 SGHVS, CDR2 FNYEAQ. The CDR3 extends over 16 amino acids. V gave up 1 base and J gave up 0 bases, with 12 bases separating them. The CDR3 loop is CASSLVGRGNQETQYF. The CDR3 DNA reads TGTGCCAGCAGCTTAGTGGGACGAGGAAACCAAGAGACCCAGTACTTC.

This clonotype was recorded at least ten times. The chain couples TRBV6-5 to TRBJ2-5, with a possible D match to TRBD1 (5 bases). The germline V gene encodes CDR1 MNHEY and CDR2 SVGAGI. The ends were cut back, 3 bases at V and 6 bases at J, with 14 bases in the middle. The CDR3 totals 14 residues. The DNA for the CDR3 is TGTGCCAGCAGTTATAGACAAAGGGGTCAGACCCAGTACTTC. Its protein is CASSYRQRGQTQYF.

The chain recombines TRBV7-2 with TRBJ2-7, with D possibly matching TRBD1 (6 bases). V lost 4 bases, J lost 2 bases, and 12 bases lay in between. CDR1 SGHTA and CDR2 FQGNSA come from the germline V gene. The CDR3 is made up of 14 amino acids. The CDR3 coding sequence is TGTGCCAGCAGCTACGACAGGCGAACCTACGAGCAGTACTTC. Translated: CASSYDRRTYEQYF.

The V call is TRBV3-1, the J call TRBJ2-5, with TRBD1 matching over 7 bases. Trimming took 4 bases from V and 4 from J; bases not matched to a gene: 15. CDR3 length: 17 residues. CDR1 and CDR2 from the germline V gene are LGHDT and YNNKEL (reference sequence). CDR3 coding DNA: TGTGCCAGCAGCCTTCCCTCCGCGACAGGGAGAGGAGAGACCCAGTACTTC. This codes for CASSLPSATGRGETQYF.

Worth noting for this clonotype: A junction end diverges from the germline sequence, so it may reflect a read error. The rearrangement uses TRBV24-1 and TRBJ1-1, with D possibly TRBD1 on 5 matching bases. This CDR3 has 14 residues. Germline CDR1 KGHDR, CDR2 SFDVKD. The CDR3 DNA reads TGTGCCAGCAGTTTATCGGCAGGGACCACTGAAGCTTTCTTT. Translated: CASSLSAGTTEAFF.

This clonotype was found many times. V usage is TRBV7-8 and J usage is TRBJ2-7, with D uncertain. Germline V gene sequence: CDR1 SGHVS, CDR2 FQNEAQ. The CDR3 length is 16 residues. With 4 bases removed from V and 3 bases from J, the gap between germline ends came to 19 bases. The CDR3 protein is CASSSIQHIAGYEQYF. The DNA of the CDR3 is TGTGCCAGCAGCTCCATCCAGCACATAGCAGGCTACGAGCAGTACTTC. Using reference TRBV7-8 and TRBJ2-7 for the parts outside the CDR3, the full variable domain is GAGVSQSPRYKVAKRGQDVALRCDPISGHVSLFWYQQALGQGPEFLTYFQNEAQLDKSGLPSDRFFAERPEGSVSTLKIQRTQQEDSAVYLCASSSIQHIAGYEQYFGPGTRLTVT.